The rows below give T cell receptor beta chains drawn from one sample of a study of cytomegalovirus exposure and HLA in healthy donors. Sequencing used immunoSEQ multiplex PCR; TCRdb keeps in-frame clones, though not all of them. This sample's clone table lists more than 95,000 clones. The sample taken for sequencing was PBMCs. The receptors were sampled from a middle-aged man in good health and CMV-seronegative. Each CDR3 is given with its conserved first and last residue. D genes are given only for firm matches.

TRBD2	TRBV9	TRBJ2-4	TGTGCCAGCAGCAGGACTAGCGGGGGGAGGGACATTCAGTACTTC	CASSRTSGGRDIQYF
.	TRBV7-3	TRBJ2-1	TGTGCCAGCAGCTTACGCAGGGCTAATCTCAATGAGCAGTTCTTC	CASSLRRANLNEQFF
TRBD1	TRBV2	TRBJ2-5	TGTGCCAGCAGTCCCCCCTGGGACAGGGGGCGTCAAGAGACCCAGTACTTC	CASSPPWDRGRQETQYF
.	TRBV27	TRBJ1-2	TGTGCCAGCAGTTCCTCACATTTACCCACCTATGGCTACACCTTC	CASSSSHLPTYGYTF
.	TRBV7-8	TRBJ2-2	TGTGCCAGCAGCTTAAGGGCGGCCAGCGGTCCGAACACCGGGGAGCTGTTTTTT	CASSLRAASGPNTGELFF
.	TRBV7-6	TRBJ2-3	TGTGCCAGCAGCTTAGACGGGGATACGCAGTATTTT	CASSLDGDTQYF
.	TRBV29-1	TRBJ2-7	TGCAGCGTTTCCCAACGTGGCAGCTCCTACGAGCAGTACTTC	CSVSQRGSSYEQYF
TRBD2	TRBV30	TRBJ2-1	TGTGCCTGGAGCCTGACGATCAATAGCGGGAGCCCCAATGAGCAGTTCTTC	CAWSLTINSGSPNEQFF
.	TRBV5-1	TRBJ2-3	TGCGCCAGCAGCTCAGGACAGTCTAACACAGATACGCAGTATTTT	CASSSGQSNTDTQYF
TRBD2	TRBV5-1	TRBJ2-7	TGCGCCAGCAGCCTGGCCCCGGGACTAGTCCCCTACGAGCAGTACTTC	CASSLAPGLVPYEQYF
TRBD1	TRBV2	TRBJ1-1	TGTGCCAGCAGCCAGACAGGGGGTCCGACGACTGAAGCTTTCTTT	CASSQTGGPTTEAFF